The clone carrying this T cell receptor (beta chain) appeared a few times. Its antigen is still unknown. The data derive from a study of T cell repertoires in cytomegalovirus infection. Study as a whole: Public TCR beta signatures were indicative of both CMV infection and a matching HLA type. General study findings and limits: Summed frequency of shared TCR beta families picked out CMV carriers who also had the relevant HLA. Clonotype analysis showed dominance of the ex vivo response by HLA-C-restricted CMV-specific TCR beta clonotypes.

The CDR3 consists of 14 residues. J was trimmed by 3 bases and V by 6 bases; bases with no gene match: 7. The germline CDR1 and CDR2 sequences are KGHDR and SFDVKD. TCRdb analysed the reads with MiXCR anew, one entry per CDR3 protein. The sample lists 310,000 or so distinct CDR3 sequences, roughly 15% occurring once. This receptor was identified in a human donor in good health (CMV status not recorded). Some clones in this sample may be carry-over from other donors' samples. The rearrangement uses TRBV24-1 and TRBJ2-7, with 7 nucleotides matching TRBD1. The sequencing sample was made of PBMCs. Here the CDR3 reads CATSPGGQFYEQYF. The CDR3, as DNA: TGTGCCACCAGTCCAGGGGGACAGTTCTACGAGCAGTACTTC.